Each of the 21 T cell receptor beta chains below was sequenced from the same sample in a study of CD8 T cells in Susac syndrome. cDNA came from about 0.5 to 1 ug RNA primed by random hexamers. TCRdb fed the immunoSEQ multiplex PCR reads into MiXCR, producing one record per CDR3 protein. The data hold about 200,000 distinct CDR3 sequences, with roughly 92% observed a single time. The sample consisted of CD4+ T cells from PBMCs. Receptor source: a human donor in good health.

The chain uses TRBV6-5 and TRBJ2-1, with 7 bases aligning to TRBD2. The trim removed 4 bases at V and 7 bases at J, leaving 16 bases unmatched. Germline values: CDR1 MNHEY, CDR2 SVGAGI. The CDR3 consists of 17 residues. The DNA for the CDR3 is TGTGCCAGCAGTTCTCGGCCCGGACTAGTAATGAGTAATGAGCAGTTCTTC. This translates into CASSSRPGLVMSNEQFF.

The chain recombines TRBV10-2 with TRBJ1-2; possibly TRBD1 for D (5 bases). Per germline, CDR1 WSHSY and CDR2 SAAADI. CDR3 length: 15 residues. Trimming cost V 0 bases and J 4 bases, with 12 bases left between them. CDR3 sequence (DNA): TGCGCCAGCAGTGAGTCTGGGGCACCCTTCTATGGCTACACCTTC. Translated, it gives CASSESGAPFYGYTF.

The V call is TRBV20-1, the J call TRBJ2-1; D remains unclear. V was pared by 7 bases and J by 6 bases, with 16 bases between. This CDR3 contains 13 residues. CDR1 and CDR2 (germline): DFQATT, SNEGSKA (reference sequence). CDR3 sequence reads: CSGNGPSPNEQFF. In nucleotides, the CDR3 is TGCAGTGGAAATGGGCCAAGCCCCAATGAGCAGTTCTTC.

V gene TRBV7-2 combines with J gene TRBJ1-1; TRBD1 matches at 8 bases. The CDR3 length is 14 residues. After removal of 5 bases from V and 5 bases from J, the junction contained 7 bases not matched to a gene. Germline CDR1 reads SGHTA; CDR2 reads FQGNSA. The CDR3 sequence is CASSPSRGLTEAFF. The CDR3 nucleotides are TGTGCCAGCAGCCCTAGCAGGGGGCTAACTGAAGCTTTCTTT.

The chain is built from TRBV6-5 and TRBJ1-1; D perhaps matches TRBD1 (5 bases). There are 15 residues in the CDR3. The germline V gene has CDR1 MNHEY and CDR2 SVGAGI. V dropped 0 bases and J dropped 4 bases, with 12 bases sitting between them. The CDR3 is CASSYSPGFPTEAFF. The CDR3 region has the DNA TGTGCCAGCAGTTACTCCCCAGGGTTCCCCACTGAAGCTTTCTTT.

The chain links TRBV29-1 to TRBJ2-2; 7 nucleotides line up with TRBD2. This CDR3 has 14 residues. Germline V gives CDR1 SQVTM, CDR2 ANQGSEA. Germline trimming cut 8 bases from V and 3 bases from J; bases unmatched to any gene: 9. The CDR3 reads CSLIGGGHTGELFF. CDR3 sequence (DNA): TGCAGCCTAATTGGGGGGGGACACACCGGGGAGCTGTTTTTT.

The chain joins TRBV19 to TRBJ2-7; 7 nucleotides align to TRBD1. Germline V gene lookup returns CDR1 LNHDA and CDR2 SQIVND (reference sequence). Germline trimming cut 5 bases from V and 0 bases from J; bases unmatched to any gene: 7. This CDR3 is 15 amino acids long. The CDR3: CASSVQTGSSYEQYF. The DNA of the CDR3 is TGTGCCAGTAGTGTCCAGACAGGGAGCTCCTACGAGCAGTACTTC.

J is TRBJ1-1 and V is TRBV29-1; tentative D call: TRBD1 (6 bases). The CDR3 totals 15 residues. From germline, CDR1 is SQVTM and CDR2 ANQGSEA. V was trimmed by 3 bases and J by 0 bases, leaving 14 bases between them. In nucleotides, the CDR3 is TGCAGCGTTGAGCTGCAGGGGCGCATGAACACTGAAGCTTTCTTT. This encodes CSVELQGRMNTEAFF.

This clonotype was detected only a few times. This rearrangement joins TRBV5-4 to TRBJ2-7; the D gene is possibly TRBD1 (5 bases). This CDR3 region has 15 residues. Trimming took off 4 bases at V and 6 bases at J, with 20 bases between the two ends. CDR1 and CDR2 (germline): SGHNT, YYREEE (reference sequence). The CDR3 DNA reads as TGTGCCAGCAGCCGCAGACAGCCTATCCGCGGCGAGCAGTACTTC. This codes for CASSRRQPIRGEQYF. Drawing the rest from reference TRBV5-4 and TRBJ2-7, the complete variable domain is ETGVTQSPTHLIKTRGQQVTLRCSSQSGHNTVSWYQQALGQGPQFIFQYYREEENGRGNFPPRFSGLQFPNYSSELNVNALELDDSALYLCASSRRQPIRGEQYFGPGTRLTVT.

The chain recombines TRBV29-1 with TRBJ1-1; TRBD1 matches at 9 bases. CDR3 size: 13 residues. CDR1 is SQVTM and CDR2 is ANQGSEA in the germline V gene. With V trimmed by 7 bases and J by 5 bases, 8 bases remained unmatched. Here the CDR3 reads CSGWTGAITEAFF. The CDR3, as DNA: TGCAGCGGGTGGACAGGGGCGATTACTGAAGCTTTCTTT.

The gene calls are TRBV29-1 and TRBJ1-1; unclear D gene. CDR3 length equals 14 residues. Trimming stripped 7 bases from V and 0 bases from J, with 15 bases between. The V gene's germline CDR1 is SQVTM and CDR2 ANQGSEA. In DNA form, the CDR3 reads TGCAGCGCCCGGGAAGGGCCTATGAACACTGAAGCTTTCTTT. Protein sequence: CSAREGPMNTEAFF.

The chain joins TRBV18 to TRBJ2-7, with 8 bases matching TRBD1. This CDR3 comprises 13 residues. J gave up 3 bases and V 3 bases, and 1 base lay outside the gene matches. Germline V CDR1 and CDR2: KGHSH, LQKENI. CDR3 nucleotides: TGTGCCAGCTCACCGGGACAGGTCTACGAGCAGTACTTC. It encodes CASSPGQVYEQYF.

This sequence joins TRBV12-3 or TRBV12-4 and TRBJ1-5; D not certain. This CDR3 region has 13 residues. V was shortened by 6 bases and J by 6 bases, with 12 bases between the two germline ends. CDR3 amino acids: CASRPDGGQPQHF. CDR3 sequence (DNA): TGTGCCAGCAGGCCTGATGGCGGTCAGCCCCAGCATTTT.

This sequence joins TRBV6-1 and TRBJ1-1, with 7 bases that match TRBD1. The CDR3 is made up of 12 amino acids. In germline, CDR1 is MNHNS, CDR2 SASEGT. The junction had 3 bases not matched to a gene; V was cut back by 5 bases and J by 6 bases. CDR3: CASSPTGAEAFF. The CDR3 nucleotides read TGTGCCAGCAGTCCTACAGGGGCTGAAGCTTTCTTT.

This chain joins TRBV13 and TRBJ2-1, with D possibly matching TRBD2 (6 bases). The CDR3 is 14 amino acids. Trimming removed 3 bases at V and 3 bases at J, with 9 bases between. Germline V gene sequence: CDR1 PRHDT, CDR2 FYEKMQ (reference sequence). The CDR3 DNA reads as TGTGCCAGCAGCTTCAGGCGGGGCTACAATGAGCAGTTCTTC. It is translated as CASSFRRGYNEQFF.

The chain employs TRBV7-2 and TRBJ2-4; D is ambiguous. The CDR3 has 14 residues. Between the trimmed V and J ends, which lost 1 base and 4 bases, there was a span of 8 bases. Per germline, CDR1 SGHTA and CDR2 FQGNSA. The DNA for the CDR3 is TGTGCCAGCAGCTTAGGCTCACGGAAAAACATTCAGTACTTC. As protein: CASSLGSRKNIQYF.

The DNA of the CDR3 is TGTGCCAGCAGTTTAACTAGCGGGGGCCGAGAGACCCAGTACTTC. Encoded protein: CASSLTSGGRETQYF. The V call is TRBV27, the J call TRBJ2-5; 11 bases line up with TRBD2. Looked up from germline, CDR1 is MNHEY and CDR2 is SMNVEV (reference sequence). The CDR3 length is 15 residues. Germline trimming cut 2 bases from V and 4 bases from J; bases unmatched to any gene: 3.

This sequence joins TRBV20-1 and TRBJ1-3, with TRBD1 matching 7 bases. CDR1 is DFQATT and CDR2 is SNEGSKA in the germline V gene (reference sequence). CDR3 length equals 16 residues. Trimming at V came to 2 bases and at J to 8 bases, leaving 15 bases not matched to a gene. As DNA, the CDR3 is TGCAGTGCTAGAAAACCAACCCGGACAGGCAGGGACACCATATATTTT. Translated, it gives CSARKPTRTGRDTIYF.

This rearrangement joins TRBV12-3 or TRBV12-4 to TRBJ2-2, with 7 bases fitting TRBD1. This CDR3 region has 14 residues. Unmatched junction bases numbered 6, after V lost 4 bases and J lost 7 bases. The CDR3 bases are TGTGCCAGCAGTTCCACAGGGGATCACGGGGAGCTGTTTTTT. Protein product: CASSSTGDHGELFF.

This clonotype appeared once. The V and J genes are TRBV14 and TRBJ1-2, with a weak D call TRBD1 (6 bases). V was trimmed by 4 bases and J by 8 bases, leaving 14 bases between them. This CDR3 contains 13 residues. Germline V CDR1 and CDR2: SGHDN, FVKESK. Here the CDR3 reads CASSLNTGSGYTF. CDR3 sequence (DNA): TGTGCCAGCAGCCTCAATACAGGGAGCGGCTACACCTTC.

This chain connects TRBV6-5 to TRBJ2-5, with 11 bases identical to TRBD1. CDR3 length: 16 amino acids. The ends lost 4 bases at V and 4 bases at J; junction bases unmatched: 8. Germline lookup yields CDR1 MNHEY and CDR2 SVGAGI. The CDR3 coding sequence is TGTGCCAGCAGTTTCCTTAGAGGGACAGGGGGAGAGACCCAGTACTTC. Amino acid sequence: CASSFLRGTGGETQYF.